The T cell receptor beta chain described here comes from a study of T-cell reconstitution after alpha-beta-depleted transplantation in children. Unique molecular identifiers tagged the TCRbeta library. TCRdb re-analysed the PCR reads in MiXCR, keeping a single row per CDR3 protein. The top ten clones hold roughly 2.8% of a sample with 200,000 to 300,000 distinct CDR3 sequences, 12% of them seen once. Germline CDR1 and CDR2: SGHAT and FQNNGV. Deletions cut 1 base from V and 5 bases from J, with 9 bases between. This CDR3 spans 13 amino acids. This clonotype was found many times. The sequence came from a human donor who donated a stem cell graft to a child with acute lymphoblastic leukemia. Specimen: PBMCs from the stem cell graft donor, collected from the stem cell graft. The chain recombines TRBV11-2 with TRBJ2-7; D may match TRBD1 or TRBD2 (6 bases each). CDR3 amino acids: CASSLAGAHEQYF. CDR3 nucleotides: TGTGCCAGCAGCTTAGCGGGGGCCCACGAGCAGTACTTC.